The T cell receptor beta chain under discussion was sequenced for a study of T-cell memory formation after mild COVID-19. Overall study context: In these data, TCR clusters were largely donor specific.

Each CDR3 protein gets one entry after TCRdb re-called the 5' RACE reads with MiXCR. The sample records 300,000 to 400,000 distinct CDR3 sequences, 25% to 30% being singletons. This CDR3 has 15 amino acids. The V and J ends lost 8 bases and 2 bases respectively, with 13 bases between them. The germline gives CDR1 MNHEY, CDR2 SVGAGI. In the case of this clonotype: What it binds is unknown.

Study conclusions and caveats: CD4/CD8 balance held among clones contracting day 15 to 85, and later expanders leaned CD4+. There was no confirmation that second-wave clones peaking on day 37 were SARS-CoV-2 specific.

The sequenced sample consisted of PBMCs or a T cell subset sorted from them (not recorded which). The gene calls are TRBV6-5 and TRBJ2-6, with D perhaps TRBD1 (6 bases). The TCR comes from an adult woman who had mild COVID-19 (a few samples of this study predate the infection). Cell type and time point are not known. In DNA, the CDR3 is TGTGCCAGCGGGGACCCAGGGGCTGGGGCCAACGTCCTGACTTTC. Protein product: CASGDPGAGANVLTF.